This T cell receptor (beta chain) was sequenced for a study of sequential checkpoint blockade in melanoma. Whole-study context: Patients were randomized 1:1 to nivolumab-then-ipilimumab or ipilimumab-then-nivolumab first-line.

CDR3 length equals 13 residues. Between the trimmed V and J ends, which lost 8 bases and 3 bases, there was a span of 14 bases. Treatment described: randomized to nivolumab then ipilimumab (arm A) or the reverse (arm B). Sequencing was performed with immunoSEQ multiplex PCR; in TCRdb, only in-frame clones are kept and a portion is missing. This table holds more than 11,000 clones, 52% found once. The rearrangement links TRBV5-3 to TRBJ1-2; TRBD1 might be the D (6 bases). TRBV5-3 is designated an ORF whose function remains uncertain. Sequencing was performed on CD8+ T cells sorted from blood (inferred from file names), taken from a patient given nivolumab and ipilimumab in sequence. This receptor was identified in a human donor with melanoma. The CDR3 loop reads CASRPTGDYGYTF. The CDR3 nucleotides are TGTGCCAGCAGACCGACAGGTGACTATGGCTACACCTTC.